This T cell receptor beta chain came from a study of blood T cell repertoires in COVID-19. Overall study: T cells, B-cell-depleted T cells, or PBMCs provided the cDNA or gDNA that served as material.

CDR3 length: 16 amino acids. Looked up from germline, CDR1 is SGHNT and CDR2 is YYREEE (reference sequence). V was pared by 4 bases and J by 7 bases, with 13 bases of the junction left unmatched. Libraries were prepared by immunoSEQ multiplex PCR; TCRdb keeps only in-frame clonotypes and omits some of them. This table holds approximately 190,000 clones, around 82% found once. Self-reported history from a screening survey and questionnaire set each donor's cohort. Sequencing was done on a sample of PBMCs or T cells enriched from blood (not recorded which). The TCR sequence derives from a man aged 40-49 years who had recovered from COVID-19. The J gene is TRBJ2-7, the V gene TRBV5-4, with TRBD1 matching over 11 bases. The CDR3 region has the DNA TGTGCCAGCAGCCCTGGGGGAGGACAGGGGGCGGGAGAGCAGTACTTC. Translating gives CASSPGGGQGAGEQYF.